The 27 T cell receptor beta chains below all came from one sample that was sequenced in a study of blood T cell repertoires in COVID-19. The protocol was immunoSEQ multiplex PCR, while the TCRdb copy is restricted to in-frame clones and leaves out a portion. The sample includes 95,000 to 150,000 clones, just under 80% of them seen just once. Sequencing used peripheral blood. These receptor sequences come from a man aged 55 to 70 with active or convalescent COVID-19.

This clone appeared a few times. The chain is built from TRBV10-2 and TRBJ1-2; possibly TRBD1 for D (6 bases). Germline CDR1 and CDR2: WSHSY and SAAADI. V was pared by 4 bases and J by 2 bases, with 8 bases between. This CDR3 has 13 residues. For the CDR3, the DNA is TGCGCCAGCAGTGCGGGACAAAACTATGGCTACACCTTC. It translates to CASSAGQNYGYTF.

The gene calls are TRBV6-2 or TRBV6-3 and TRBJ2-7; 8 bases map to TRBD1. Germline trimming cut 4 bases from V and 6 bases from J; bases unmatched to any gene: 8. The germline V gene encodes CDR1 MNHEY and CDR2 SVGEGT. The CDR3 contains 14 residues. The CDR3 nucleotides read TGTGCCAGCAGTTTCCTTGGACAGGGTCTCGAGCAGTACTTC. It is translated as CASSFLGQGLEQYF.

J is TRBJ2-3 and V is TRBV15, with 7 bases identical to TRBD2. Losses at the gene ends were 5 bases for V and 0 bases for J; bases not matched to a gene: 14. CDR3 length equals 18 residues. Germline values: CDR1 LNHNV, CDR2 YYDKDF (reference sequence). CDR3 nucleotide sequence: TGTGCCACCAGCGCACGACTAGCTGAGCCCTTCAGCACAGATACGCAGTATTTT. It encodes CATSARLAEPFSTDTQYF.

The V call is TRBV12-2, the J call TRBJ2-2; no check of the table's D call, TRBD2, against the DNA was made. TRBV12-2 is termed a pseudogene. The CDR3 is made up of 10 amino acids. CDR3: CASPRGELFF. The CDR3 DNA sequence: TGTGCAAGTCCTCGGGGGGAGCTGTTTTTT.

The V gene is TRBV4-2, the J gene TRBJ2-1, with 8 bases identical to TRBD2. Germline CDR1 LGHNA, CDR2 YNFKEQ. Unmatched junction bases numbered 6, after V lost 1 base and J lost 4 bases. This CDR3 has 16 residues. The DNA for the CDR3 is TGTGCCAGCAGCCAAGTTGGCGGGGGGAAGTACAATGAGCAGTTCTTC. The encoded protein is CASSQVGGGKYNEQFF.

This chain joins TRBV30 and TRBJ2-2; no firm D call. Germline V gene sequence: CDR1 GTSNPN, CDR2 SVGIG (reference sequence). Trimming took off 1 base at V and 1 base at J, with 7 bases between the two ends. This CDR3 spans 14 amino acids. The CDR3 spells CAWSGSRNTGELFF. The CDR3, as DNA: TGTGCCTGGAGTGGTAGTAGGAACACCGGGGAGCTGTTTTTT.

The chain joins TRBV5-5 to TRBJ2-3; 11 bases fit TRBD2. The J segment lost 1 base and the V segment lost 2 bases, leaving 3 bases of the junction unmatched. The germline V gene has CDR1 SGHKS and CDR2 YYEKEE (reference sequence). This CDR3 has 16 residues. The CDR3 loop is CASSFLLAGGTDTQYF. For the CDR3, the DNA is TGTGCCAGCAGCTTTTTACTAGCGGGAGGCACAGATACGCAGTATTTT.

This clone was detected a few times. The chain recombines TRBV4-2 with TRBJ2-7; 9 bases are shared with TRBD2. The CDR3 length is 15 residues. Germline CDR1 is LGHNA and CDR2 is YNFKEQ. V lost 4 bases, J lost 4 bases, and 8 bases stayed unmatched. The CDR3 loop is CASSPYYSGSYEQYF. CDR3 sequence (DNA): TGTGCCAGCAGCCCCTACTATAGCGGGAGTTACGAGCAGTACTTC.

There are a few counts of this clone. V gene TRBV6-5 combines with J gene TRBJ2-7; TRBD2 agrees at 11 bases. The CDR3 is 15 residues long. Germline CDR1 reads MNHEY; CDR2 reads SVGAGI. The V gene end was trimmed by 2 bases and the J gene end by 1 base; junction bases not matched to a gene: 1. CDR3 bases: TGTGCCAGCAGTTACGCTAGCGGGAGGTCCTACGAGCAGTACTTC. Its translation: CASSYASGRSYEQYF.

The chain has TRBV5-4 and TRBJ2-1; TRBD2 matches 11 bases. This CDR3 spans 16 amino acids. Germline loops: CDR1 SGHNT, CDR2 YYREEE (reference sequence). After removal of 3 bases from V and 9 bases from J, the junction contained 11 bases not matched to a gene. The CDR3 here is CASSWGGTSGRGEQFF. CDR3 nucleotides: TGTGCCAGCAGCTGGGGAGGTACTAGCGGGAGAGGTGAGCAGTTCTTC.

The CDR3 region is CASSTTGYNEQFF. Written as DNA, the CDR3 is TGTGCCAGTAGTACGACTGGATATAATGAGCAGTTCTTC. This chain links TRBV19 with TRBJ2-1, with D unclear. The CDR3 length is 13 residues. Per the germline V gene, CDR1 is LNHDA and CDR2 is SQIVND (reference sequence). Trimming left V 4 bases short and J 7 bases short, with 11 bases between.

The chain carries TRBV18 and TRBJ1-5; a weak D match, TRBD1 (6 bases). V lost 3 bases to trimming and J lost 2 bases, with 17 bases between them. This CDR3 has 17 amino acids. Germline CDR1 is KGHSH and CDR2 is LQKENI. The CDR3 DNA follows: TGTGCCAGCTCACCTAGGGCGGCAGGGGTTGGCAATCAGCCCCAGCATTTT. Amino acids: CASSPRAAGVGNQPQHF.

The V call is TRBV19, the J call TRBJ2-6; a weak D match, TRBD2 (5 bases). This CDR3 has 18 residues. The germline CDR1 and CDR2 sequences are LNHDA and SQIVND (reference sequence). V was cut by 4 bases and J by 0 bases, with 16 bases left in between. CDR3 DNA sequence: TGTGCCAGTAGTACCCAGCGGATCTCGCGCTCTGGGGCCAACGTCCTGACTTTC. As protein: CASSTQRISRSGANVLTF.

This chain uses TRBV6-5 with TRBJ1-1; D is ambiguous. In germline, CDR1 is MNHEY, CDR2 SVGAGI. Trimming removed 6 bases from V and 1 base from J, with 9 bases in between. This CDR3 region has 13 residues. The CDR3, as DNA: TGTGCCAGCAGCAGAGGGAAGAACACTGAAGCTTTCTTT. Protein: CASSRGKNTEAFF.

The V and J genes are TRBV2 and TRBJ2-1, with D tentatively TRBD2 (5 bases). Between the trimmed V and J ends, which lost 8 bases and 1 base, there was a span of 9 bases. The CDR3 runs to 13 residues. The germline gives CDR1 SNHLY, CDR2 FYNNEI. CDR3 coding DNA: TGTGCCAGCGCTTGGGAGTCCTACAATGAGCAGTTCTTC. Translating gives CASAWESYNEQFF.

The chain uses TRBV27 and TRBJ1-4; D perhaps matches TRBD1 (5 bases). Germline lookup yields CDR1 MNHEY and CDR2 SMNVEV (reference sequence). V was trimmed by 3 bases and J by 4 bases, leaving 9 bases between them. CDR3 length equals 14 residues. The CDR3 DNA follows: TGTGCCAGCAGTTTTTCCAGGGATAATGAAAAACTGTTTTTT. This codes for CASSFSRDNEKLFF.

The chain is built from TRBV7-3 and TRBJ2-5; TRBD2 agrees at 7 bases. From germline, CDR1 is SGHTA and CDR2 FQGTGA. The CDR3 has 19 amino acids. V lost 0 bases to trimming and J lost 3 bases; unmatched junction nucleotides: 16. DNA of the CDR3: TGTGCCAGCAGCTTAACGGGAGGGCAGGTCCGCGGAGGGGAAGAGACCCAGTACTTC. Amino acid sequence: CASSLTGGQVRGGEETQYF. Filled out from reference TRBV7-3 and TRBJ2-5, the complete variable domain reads GAGVSQTPSNKVTEKGKYVELRCDPISGHTALYWYRQSLGQGPEFLIYFQGTGAADDSGLPNDRFFAVRPEGSVSTLKIQRTERGDSAVYLCASSLTGGQVRGGEETQYFGPGTRLLVL.

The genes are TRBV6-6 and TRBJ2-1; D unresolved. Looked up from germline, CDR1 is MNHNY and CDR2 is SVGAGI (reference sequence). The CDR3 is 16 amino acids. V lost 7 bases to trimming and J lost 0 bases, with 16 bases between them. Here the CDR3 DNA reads TGTGCCAGCATAACCCCGACGGAGCTCTCCTACAATGAGCAGTTCTTC. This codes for CASITPTELSYNEQFF.

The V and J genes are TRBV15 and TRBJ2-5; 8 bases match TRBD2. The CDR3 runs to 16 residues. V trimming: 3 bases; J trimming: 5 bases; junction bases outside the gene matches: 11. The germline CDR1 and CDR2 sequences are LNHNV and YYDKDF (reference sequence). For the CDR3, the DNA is TGTGCCACCAGCAGGCCGGGACTAGTCCCTGCGGAGACCCAGTACTTC. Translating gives CATSRPGLVPAETQYF.

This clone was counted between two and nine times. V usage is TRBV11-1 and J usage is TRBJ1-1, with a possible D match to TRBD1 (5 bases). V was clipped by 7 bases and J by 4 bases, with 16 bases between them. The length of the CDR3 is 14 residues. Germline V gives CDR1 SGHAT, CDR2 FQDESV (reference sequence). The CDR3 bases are TGTGCCAGCAATCCGGGATCGGGGGGCACTGAAGCTTTCTTT. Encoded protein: CASNPGSGGTEAFF.

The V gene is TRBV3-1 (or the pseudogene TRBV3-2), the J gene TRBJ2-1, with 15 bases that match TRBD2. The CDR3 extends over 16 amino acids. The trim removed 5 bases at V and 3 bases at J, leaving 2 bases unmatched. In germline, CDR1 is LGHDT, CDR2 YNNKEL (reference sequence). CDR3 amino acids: CASSGTSGRYYNEQFF. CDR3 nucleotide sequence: TGTGCCAGCAGCGGGACTAGCGGGAGGTACTACAATGAGCAGTTCTTC.

CDR3 sequence (DNA): TGTGCCAGCAGCCTTCCCCAGACGGGGGGCTACACCTTC. It specifies CASSLPQTGGYTF. V usage is TRBV6-6 and J usage is TRBJ1-2; unclear D gene. This CDR3 has 13 residues. The V gene lost 6 bases and the J gene lost 8 bases, with 16 bases spanning the gap. Germline V gene lookup returns CDR1 MNHNY and CDR2 SVGAGI (reference sequence).

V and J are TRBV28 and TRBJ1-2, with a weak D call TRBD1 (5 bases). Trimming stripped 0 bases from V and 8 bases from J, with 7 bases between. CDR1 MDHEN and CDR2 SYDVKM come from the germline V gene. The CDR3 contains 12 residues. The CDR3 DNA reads TGTGCCAGCAGTTTATGGACAGCGGGCTACACCTTC. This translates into CASSLWTAGYTF.

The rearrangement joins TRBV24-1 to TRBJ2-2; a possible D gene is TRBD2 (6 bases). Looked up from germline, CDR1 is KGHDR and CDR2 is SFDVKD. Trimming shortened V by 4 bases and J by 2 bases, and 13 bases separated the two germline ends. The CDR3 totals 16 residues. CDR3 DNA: TGTGCCACCAGTGACCCGGGACTCGTTAACACCGGGGAGCTGTTTTTT. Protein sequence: CATSDPGLVNTGELFF.

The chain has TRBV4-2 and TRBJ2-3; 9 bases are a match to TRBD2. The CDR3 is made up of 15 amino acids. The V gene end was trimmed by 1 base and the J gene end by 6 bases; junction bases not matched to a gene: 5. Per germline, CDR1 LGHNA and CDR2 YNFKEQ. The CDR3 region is CASSQGLAERDTQYF. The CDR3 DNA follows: TGTGCCAGCAGCCAAGGACTAGCGGAACGGGATACGCAGTATTTT.

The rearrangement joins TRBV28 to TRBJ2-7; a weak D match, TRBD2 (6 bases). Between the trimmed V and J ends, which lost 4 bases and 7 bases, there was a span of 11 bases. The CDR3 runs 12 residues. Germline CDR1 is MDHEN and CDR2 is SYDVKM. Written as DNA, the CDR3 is TGTGCCAGCAGTTCCCGGGGGTTGGAGCAGTACTTC. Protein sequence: CASSSRGLEQYF.

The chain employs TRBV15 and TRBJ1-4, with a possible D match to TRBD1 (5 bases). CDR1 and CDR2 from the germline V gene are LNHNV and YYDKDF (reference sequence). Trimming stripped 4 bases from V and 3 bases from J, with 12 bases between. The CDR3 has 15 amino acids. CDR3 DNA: TGTGCCACCAGCACTCCCTCGGGGGCTAATGAAAAACTGTTTTTT. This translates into CATSTPSGANEKLFF. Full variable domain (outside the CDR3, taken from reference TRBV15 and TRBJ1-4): DAMVIQNPRYQVTQFGKPVTLSCSQTLNHNVMYWYQQKSSQAPKLLFHYYDKDFNNEADTPDNFQSRRPNTSFCFLDIRSPGLGDTAMYLCATSTPSGANEKLFFGSGTQLSVL.